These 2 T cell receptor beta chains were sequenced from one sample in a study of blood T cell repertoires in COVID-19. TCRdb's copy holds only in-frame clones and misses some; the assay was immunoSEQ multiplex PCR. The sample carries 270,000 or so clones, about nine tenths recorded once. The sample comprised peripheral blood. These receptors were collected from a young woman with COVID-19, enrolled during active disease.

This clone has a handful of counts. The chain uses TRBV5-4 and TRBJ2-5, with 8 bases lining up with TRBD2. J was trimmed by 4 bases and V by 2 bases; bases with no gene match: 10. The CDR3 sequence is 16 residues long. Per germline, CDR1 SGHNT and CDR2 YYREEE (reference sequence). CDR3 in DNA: TGTGCCAGCAGCTTCCCGTTACGGGGGGGTGGAGAGACCCAGTACTTC. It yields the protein CASSFPLRGGGETQYF.

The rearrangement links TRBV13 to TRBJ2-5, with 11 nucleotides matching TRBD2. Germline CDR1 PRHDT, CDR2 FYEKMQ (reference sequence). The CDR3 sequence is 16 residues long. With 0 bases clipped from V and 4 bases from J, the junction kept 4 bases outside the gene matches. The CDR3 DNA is TGTGCCAGCAGCTTAGGGGCCGGACTAGCGGGAGAGACCCAGTACTTC. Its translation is CASSLGAGLAGETQYF.